A selection of T cell receptor beta chains follows, all from one sample in a study of blood T cell repertoires in COVID-19. Profiled with immunoSEQ multiplex PCR; TCRdb holds only in-frame clones, not every one. The sample lists 400,000 to 500,000 clones, 88% occurring once. What was sequenced was PBMCs or T cells enriched from blood (not recorded which). Receptor source: a woman in her late teens or twenties who had been exposed to COVID-19. The CDR3 runs from the conserved cysteine through the conserved F or W. D genes are given only for firm matches. Not all rows give a size; the values are once, few, many and, for expanded clones, a class.

TRBV7-9	TRBJ2-7	NA	TRBD2	TGTGCCAGCAGCCTCGGACTAGCGGGGAGCTCCTACGAGCAGTACTTC	CASSLGLAGSSYEQYF
TRBV5-1	TRBJ2-1	NA	TRBD2	TGCGCCAGCAGCTTGGCCCGCGGGGGACCCTACAATGAGCAGTTCTTC	CASSLARGGPYNEQFF
TRBV28	TRBJ2-3	once	NA	TGTGCCAGCAGTCCCCCCACAGCAGGTGTGGATACGCAGTATTTT	CASSPPTAGVDTQYF
TRBV19	TRBJ2-1	NA	TRBD2	TGTGCCAGTAGAGCGGGGGGGCCCCTCAATGAGCAGTTCTTC	CASRAGGPLNEQFF
TRBV18	TRBJ1-2	NA	TRBD1	TGTGCCAGCTCCCTCGGACAGGACTACGGCTACACCTTC	CASSLGQDYGYTF
TRBV10-3	TRBJ1-3	NA	NA	TGTGCCACCTGGACAGCCACGACTGGAAACACCATATATTTT	CATWTATTGNTIYF
TRBV6-5	TRBJ1-5	NA	TRBD1	TGTGCCAGCAGGACAGGGGGCAATCAGCCCCAGCATTTT	CASRTGGNQPQHF
TRBV9	TRBJ2-2	NA	TRBD2	TGTGCCAGCCCTACTAGCGGACTACTAAACACCGGGGAGCTGTTTTTT	CASPTSGLLNTGELFF
TRBV27	TRBJ1-3	NA	TRBD1	TGTGCCAGCAGTCCAGGGACAGGGGCTGGAAACACCATATATTTT	CASSPGTGAGNTIYF
TRBV11-2	TRBJ1-2	NA	NA	TGTGCCAGCAGCCTTCCTACAAAGCGTGGCTACACCTTC	CASSLPTKRGYTF
TRBV4-1	TRBJ2-7	once	NA	TGCGCCAGCAGCCAAGTCGCGGGGCAGGGCTCCTACGAGCAGTACTTC	CASSQVAGQGSYEQYF
TRBV7-6	TRBJ1-4	NA	NA	TGTGCCAGCAGCTTAGCGTCAGGGTTGGCAACTAATGAAAAACTGTTTTTT	CASSLASGLATNEKLFF
TRBV5-1	TRBJ2-1	NA	TRBD2	TGCGCCAGCAGCGTGACTAGCGGTTCCACCTACAATGAGCAGTTCTTC	CASSVTSGSTYNEQFF
TRBV4-3	TRBJ1-1	once	NA	TGCGCCAGCAACTCGGACAGTTCCAAGGGTGAAGCTTTCTTT	CASNSDSSKGEAFF
TRBV19	TRBJ2-2	NA	NA	TGTGCCAGTAGGGCTGATCAGGTCTACACCGGGGAGCTGTTTTTT	CASRADQVYTGELFF
TRBV6-5	TRBJ2-7	NA	TRBD1	TGTGCCACCAGATCGGGACAGTCCTACGAGCAGTACTTC	CATRSGQSYEQYF
TRBV4-1	TRBJ1-6	NA	TRBD1	TGCGCCAGCAGCCAAATCCGGGACAGGGGCGATAAAAGGACCCTCCACTTT	CASSQIRDRGDKRTLHF
TRBV7-2	TRBJ1-1	NA	NA	TGTGCCAGCAGCCCCGACGGGGTAACTGAAGCTTTCTTT	CASSPDGVTEAFF
TRBV5-4	TRBJ1-6	NA	TRBD1	TGTGCCAGCAGCAAGGGGACAGGGGATTCACCCCTCCACTTT	CASSKGTGDSPLHF
TRBV27	TRBJ2-1	NA	TRBD2	TGTGCCACTAAGCGGGAGTTATACAATGAGCAGTTCTTC	CATKRELYNEQFF